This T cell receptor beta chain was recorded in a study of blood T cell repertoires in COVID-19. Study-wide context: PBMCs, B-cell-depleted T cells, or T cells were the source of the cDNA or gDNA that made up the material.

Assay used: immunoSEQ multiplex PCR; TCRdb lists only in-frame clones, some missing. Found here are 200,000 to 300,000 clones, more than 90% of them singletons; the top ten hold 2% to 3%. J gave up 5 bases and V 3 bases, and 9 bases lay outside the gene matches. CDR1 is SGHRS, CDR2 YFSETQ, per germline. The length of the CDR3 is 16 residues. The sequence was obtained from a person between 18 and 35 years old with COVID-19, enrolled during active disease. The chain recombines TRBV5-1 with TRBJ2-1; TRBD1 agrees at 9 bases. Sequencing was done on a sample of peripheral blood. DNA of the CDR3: TGCGCCAGCAGCTCCACCAGCGGGACAGGGAACAATGAGCAGTTCTTC. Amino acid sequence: CASSSTSGTGNNEQFF.